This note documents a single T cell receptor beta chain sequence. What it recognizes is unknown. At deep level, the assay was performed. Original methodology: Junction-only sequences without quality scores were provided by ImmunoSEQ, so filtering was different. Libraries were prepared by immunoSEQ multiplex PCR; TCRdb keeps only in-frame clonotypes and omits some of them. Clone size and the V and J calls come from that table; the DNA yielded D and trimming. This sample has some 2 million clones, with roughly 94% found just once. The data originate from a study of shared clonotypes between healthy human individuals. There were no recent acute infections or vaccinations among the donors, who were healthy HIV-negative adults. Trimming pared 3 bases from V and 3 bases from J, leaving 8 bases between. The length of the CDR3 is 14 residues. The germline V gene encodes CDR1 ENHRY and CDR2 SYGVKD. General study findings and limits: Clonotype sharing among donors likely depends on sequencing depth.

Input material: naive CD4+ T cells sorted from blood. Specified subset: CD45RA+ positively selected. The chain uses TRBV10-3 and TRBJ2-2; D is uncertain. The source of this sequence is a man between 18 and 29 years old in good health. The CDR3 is CAISDFGYTGELFF. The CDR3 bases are TGTGCCATCAGTGATTTTGGCTACACCGGGGAGCTGTTTTTT.